This entry lists 31 T cell receptor beta chains sequenced from one sample in a study of cytomegalovirus exposure and HLA in healthy donors. Repertoires were generated with immunoSEQ multiplex PCR, while TCRdb's copy carries only in-frame clones and drops some. The table has approximately 300,000 clones, roughly 90% seen once. The specimen sequenced was PBMCs. Receptor source: a woman between 18 and 30 years old in good health and CMV-seronegative.

The J gene is TRBJ1-2, the V gene TRBV7-9; 7 bases line up with TRBD1. This CDR3 has 17 residues. Losses at the gene ends were 4 bases for V and 4 bases for J; bases not matched to a gene: 15. Germline V lookup: CDR1 SEHNR, CDR2 FQNEAQ (reference sequence). CDR3 residues: CASSSAGMWAGGYGYTF. The CDR3 DNA is TGTGCCAGCAGCTCAGCGGGAATGTGGGCAGGGGGCTATGGCTACACCTTC.

This chain connects TRBV27 to TRBJ2-7; a possible D gene is TRBD2 (5 bases). Trimming shortened V by 6 bases and J by 9 bases, and 27 bases separated the two germline ends. The CDR3 spans 16 residues. Germline CDR1 is MNHEY and CDR2 is SMNVEV (reference sequence). The CDR3 region has the DNA TGTGCCAGCAGGGAAGAGCCGGGATTGGGGATAGGTAGGCAGTACTTC. It codes for CASREEPGLGIGRQYF.

As concerns this clone: A far larger clone lies a single base away; this is likely a read error. The same CDR3 also results from other DNA sequences found in this sample. The CDR3 DNA is TGCGCCAGCAGCCAAGATACAGGGGGATCCTACGAGCAGTACTTC. It is translated as CASSQDTGGSYEQYF. The V and J genes are TRBV4-1 and TRBJ2-7; 8 bases agree with TRBD1. This CDR3 has 15 amino acids. Germline CDR1 reads MGHRA; CDR2 reads YSYEKL. Trimming took 0 bases from V and 1 from J; bases not matched to a gene: 2.

This chain connects TRBV6-5 to TRBJ1-4; D is possibly TRBD1 (5 bases). The CDR3 loop spans 16 amino acids. Germline CDR1 MNHEY, CDR2 SVGAGI. V was shortened by 3 bases and J by 8 bases, with 19 bases between the two germline ends. CDR3 bases: TGTGCCAGCAGTTATTCATCCCCCCCCCGGGGGGAAAAACTGTTTTTT. Encoded protein: CASSYSSPPRGEKLFF.

The rearrangement uses TRBV6-1 and TRBJ2-3; D gene uncertain. The CDR3 has 15 amino acids. V lost 7 bases and J lost 3, with 17 bases in between. From germline, CDR1 is MNHNS and CDR2 SASEGT. CDR3 residues: CASTQSSYGTDTQYF. The CDR3, as DNA: TGTGCCAGCACCCAGAGTAGCTATGGAACAGATACGCAGTATTTT.

The chain recombines TRBV27 with TRBJ1-2; D gene unclear. V lost 2 bases to trimming and J lost 3 bases, with 7 bases between them. In germline, CDR1 is MNHEY, CDR2 SMNVEV (reference sequence). This CDR3 spans 13 amino acids. CDR3 region: CASSLGPYYGYTF. The CDR3 region has the DNA TGTGCCAGCAGTTTAGGGCCGTACTATGGCTACACCTTC.

This clone was detected a few times. The rearrangement joins TRBV7-9 to TRBJ1-5; TRBD1 might be the D (5 bases). V lost 5 bases, J lost 5 bases, and 19 bases lay in between. Germline CDR1 and CDR2: SEHNR and FQNEAQ (reference sequence). The CDR3 length is 16 residues. CDR3 coding DNA: TGTGCCAGCAGCAAATGGGAGGGGCCGAGGGATCAGCCCCAGCATTTT. This sequence encodes CASSKWEGPRDQPQHF.

The J gene is TRBJ2-1, the V gene TRBV27; tentative D call: TRBD2 (5 bases). Trimming removed 8 bases from V and 6 bases from J, with 14 bases in between. Germline V lookup: CDR1 MNHEY, CDR2 SMNVEV (reference sequence). This CDR3 comprises 13 residues. CDR3 DNA sequence: TGTGCCAGCTCATTTGGCGGGTTCAATGAGCAGTTCTTC. Its protein product is CASSFGGFNEQFF.

This chain joins TRBV6-1 and TRBJ2-1; TRBD2 is a possible D gene (5 bases). The CDR3 is 11 amino acids. Looked up from germline, CDR1 is MNHNS and CDR2 is SASEGT. Trimming stripped 7 bases from V and 13 bases from J, with 14 bases between. The CDR3 nucleotides read TGTGCCAGCAAGGACGGACTGGGACAGTTCTTC. Translated: CASKDGLGQFF.

V is TRBV13 and J is TRBJ2-7, with 8 bases aligning to TRBD2. V dropped 5 bases and J dropped 6; count of bases not matched to a gene: 6. In germline, CDR1 is PRHDT, CDR2 FYEKMQ (reference sequence). CDR3 size: 13 residues. The CDR3, as DNA: TGTGCCAGCAGCCCAGGACTAGCCGGCGAGCAGTACTTC. The encoded protein is CASSPGLAGEQYF.

This sequence joins TRBV19 and TRBJ2-7; 9 bases fit TRBD1. The germline V gene encodes CDR1 LNHDA and CDR2 SQIVND (reference sequence). V was clipped by 5 bases and J by 6 bases; unmatched bases: 14. This CDR3 comprises 16 residues. The CDR3 is CASSPSPGQGLVEQYF. The CDR3 DNA follows: TGTGCCAGTAGTCCATCCCCGGGACAGGGTTTGGTCGAGCAGTACTTC.

The V gene is TRBV6-5, the J gene TRBJ2-7; TRBD1 agrees at 7 bases. V was pared by 0 bases and J by 4 bases, with 6 bases of the junction left unmatched. The CDR3 has 15 residues. Germline V gene data show CDR1 as MNHEY and CDR2 as SVGAGI. Here the CDR3 reads CASSYSYDREYEQYF. DNA of the CDR3: TGTGCCAGCAGTTACTCTTACGACAGGGAATACGAGCAGTACTTC.

CDR3 loop: CAAGTDNEQFF. CDR3 sequence (DNA): TGTGCCGCGGGGACGGACAATGAGCAGTTCTTC. V gene TRBV28 combines with J gene TRBJ2-1; maybe TRBD2 (6 bases). The germline V gene has CDR1 MDHEN and CDR2 SYDVKM. Trimming took 11 bases from V and 5 from J, leaving 10 bases between them. CDR3 length: 11 residues.

The chain uses TRBV11-3 and TRBJ2-5; D might be TRBD1 (6 bases). V was shortened by 1 base and J by 3 bases, with 15 bases between the two germline ends. There are 16 residues in the CDR3. Germline CDR1 reads SGHNT; CDR2 reads YENEEA. The CDR3 DNA sequence: TGTGCCAGCAGCTTAGGGGATAGGACAGTGAAAGAGACCCAGTACTTC. This translates into CASSLGDRTVKETQYF.

The V and J genes are TRBV11-2 and TRBJ2-7; TRBD2 agrees at 8 bases. V trimming: 7 bases; J trimming: 1 base; junction bases outside the gene matches: 9. This CDR3 comprises 15 residues. Germline assignment: CDR1 SGHAT and CDR2 FQNNGV. The CDR3, as DNA: TGTGCCAGCACATTAGCGGGATTGGGTTCCTACGAGCAGTACTTC. This encodes CASTLAGLGSYEQYF.

The J gene is TRBJ2-1, the V gene TRBV7-9; 10 nucleotides align to TRBD2. Germline V gives CDR1 SEHNR, CDR2 FQNEAQ (reference sequence). Trimming cost V 1 base and J 7 bases; bases outside gene matches: 4. CDR3 size: 15 residues. The CDR3 DNA follows: TGTGCCAGCAGCTTAGGTCCGGGACTAGCGAATGAGCAGTTCTTC. Translated, it gives CASSLGPGLANEQFF.

The rearrangement joins TRBV27 to TRBJ2-1; D call uncertain. Trimming cost V 10 bases and J 4 bases, with 14 bases left between them. CDR3 size: 13 residues. Germline V gives CDR1 MNHEY, CDR2 SMNVEV (reference sequence). The CDR3 nucleotides read TGTGCCACCGCGGCGGAGTCGTACAATGAGCAGTTCTTC. It is translated as CATAAESYNEQFF.

DNA for the CDR3: TGTGCCAGCAGCGCGGGTCCCGGCAATGTGCCTGAGCAGTTCTTC. Encoded protein: CASSAGPGNVPEQFF. V gene TRBV5-4 combines with J gene TRBJ2-1; perhaps TRBD2 as D (5 bases). V lost 4 bases and J 9 bases, leaving 20 bases between the germline ends. Germline CDR1 and CDR2: SGHNT and YYREEE (reference sequence). The CDR3 is 15 amino acids.

A single count supports this clone. The chain couples TRBV7-3 to TRBJ2-1; possibly TRBD2 for D (5 bases). Germline-derived CDR1 and CDR2 are SGHTA and FQGTGA. The CDR3 consists of 14 residues. V lost 2 bases and J 8 bases, leaving 13 bases between the germline ends. In DNA form, the CDR3 reads TGTGCCAGCAGCTTACGCGTGCGGGCGGATGAGCAGTTCTTC. Protein product: CASSLRVRADEQFF.

This chain connects TRBV21-1 to TRBJ2-3; whether TRBD1, the table's D call, matches the DNA was not checked. TRBV21-1 is a documented pseudogene. The CDR3 covers 18 residues. Here the CDR3 DNA reads TGTGCCAGCAGCAAGTATTCGGTCTACGTCCGGGACAGGGTAACGCAGTATTTT. This encodes CASSKYSVYVRDRVTQYF.

The chain is built from TRBV28 and TRBJ2-7, with D tentatively TRBD2 (6 bases). Deletions cut 6 bases from V and 5 bases from J, with 14 bases between. Germline values: CDR1 MDHEN, CDR2 SYDVKM. The CDR3 runs to 13 residues. The CDR3 sequence is CASRSPGLDEQYF. The DNA of the CDR3 is TGTGCCAGCAGGTCTCCGGGACTGGACGAGCAGTACTTC.

The J gene is TRBJ1-5, the V gene TRBV19; 9 positions match TRBD1. The CDR3 sequence is 12 residues long. The germline CDR1 and CDR2 sequences are LNHDA and SQIVND (reference sequence). Unmatched junction bases numbered 7, after V lost 11 bases and J lost 8 bases. The CDR3 DNA reads as TGTGCCCTAGGGACAGGGAAGGAGCCCCAGCATTTT. Translating gives CALGTGKEPQHF.

V usage is TRBV6-5 and J usage is TRBJ1-1, with 7 positions matching TRBD1. With V trimmed by 6 bases and J by 5 bases, 6 bases remained unmatched. Germline CDR1 reads MNHEY; CDR2 reads SVGAGI. This CDR3 has 13 residues. The CDR3 DNA reads TGTGCCAGCAGCGGACAGGTTAGGACTGAAGCTTTCTTT. Amino acids: CASSGQVRTEAFF.

This clone was observed once. The rearrangement uses TRBV11-2 and TRBJ1-1; 7 bases fit TRBD1. CDR3 length: 13 residues. Germline CDR1 SGHAT, CDR2 FQNNGV. The V and J ends lost 5 bases and 0 bases, in that order; junction bases with no gene match: 0. CDR3 sequence (DNA): TGTGCCAGCAGCGGACAGGTGAACACTGAAGCTTTCTTT. This encodes CASSGQVNTEAFF.

This clone has just a few counts. This rearrangement joins TRBV10-3 to TRBJ2-2; D ambiguous. The CDR3 is 13 amino acids. Trimming cost V 10 bases and J 4 bases, with 13 bases left between them. From germline, CDR1 is ENHRY and CDR2 SYGVKD. Here the CDR3 reads CATPSGPTGELFF. DNA for the CDR3: TGTGCCACCCCTAGTGGCCCCACCGGGGAGCTGTTTTTT.

The chain recombines TRBV7-2 with TRBJ2-7; 11 bases are shared with TRBD1. V lost 4 bases, J lost 4 bases, and 6 bases stayed unmatched. The germline V gene has CDR1 SGHTA and CDR2 FQGNSA. The CDR3 runs 15 residues. DNA of the CDR3: TGTGCCAGCAGCTCCACCGGGACAGGGGGTTACGAGCAGTACTTC. As protein: CASSSTGTGGYEQYF. Based on the CDR3 plus reference TRBV7-2 and TRBJ2-7, the full variable domain is GAGVSQSPSNKVTEKGKDVELRCDPISGHTALYWYRQSLGQGLEFLIYFQGNSAPDKSGLPSDRFSAERTGGSVSTLTIQRTQQEDSAVYLCASSSTGTGGYEQYFGPGTRLTVT.

A single count supports this clone. The V and J genes are TRBV5-6 and TRBJ1-5, with TRBD1 identical over 9 bases. The CDR3 spans 16 residues. Germline V lookup: CDR1 SGHDT, CDR2 YYEEEE. The ends lost 3 bases at V and 9 bases at J; junction bases unmatched: 13. The CDR3 nucleotides read TGTGCCAGCAGCTGGGCGGGACAGGGTATATCCGGGCCCCAGCATTTT. It translates to CASSWAGQGISGPQHF.

V and J are TRBV2 and TRBJ2-3; D possibly corresponds to TRBD2 (6 bases). Germline V gives CDR1 SNHLY, CDR2 FYNNEI. V was trimmed by 11 bases and J by 2 bases, leaving 14 bases between them. CDR3 length: 13 amino acids. The CDR3 DNA sequence: TGTGCCTCCGGAGGGAGAAACACAGATACGCAGTATTTT. It translates to CASGGRNTDTQYF.

The chain combines TRBV28 with TRBJ1-4, with 7 bases that match TRBD1. Losses at the gene ends were 6 bases for V and 3 bases for J; bases not matched to a gene: 4. From germline, CDR1 is MDHEN and CDR2 SYDVKM. This CDR3 is built from 14 residues. The CDR3 DNA sequence: TGTGCCAGCAGCCCCGACAGGGCTAATGAAAAACTGTTTTTT. This encodes CASSPDRANEKLFF.

The V call is TRBV4-3, the J call TRBJ2-6; TRBD2 aligns across 13 bases. CDR1 is LGHNA and CDR2 is YSLEER in the germline V gene. Trimming took 3 bases from V and 3 from J; bases not matched to a gene: 11. The CDR3 sequence is 20 residues long. The CDR3 DNA reads as TGCGCCAGCAGCCACCTACGGACTAGCGGGAGAGTTTTTGGGGCCAACGTCCTGACTTTC. It yields the protein CASSHLRTSGRVFGANVLTF.

The chain uses TRBV27 and TRBJ2-7; 11 nucleotides line up with TRBD1. Looked up from germline, CDR1 is MNHEY and CDR2 is SMNVEV (reference sequence). CDR3 size: 16 residues. V lost 6 bases, J lost 3 bases, and 10 bases stayed unmatched. CDR3 region: CASRRTGGPQNYEQYF. The CDR3 DNA is TGTGCCAGCAGACGGACAGGGGGCCCCCAGAACTACGAGCAGTACTTC.